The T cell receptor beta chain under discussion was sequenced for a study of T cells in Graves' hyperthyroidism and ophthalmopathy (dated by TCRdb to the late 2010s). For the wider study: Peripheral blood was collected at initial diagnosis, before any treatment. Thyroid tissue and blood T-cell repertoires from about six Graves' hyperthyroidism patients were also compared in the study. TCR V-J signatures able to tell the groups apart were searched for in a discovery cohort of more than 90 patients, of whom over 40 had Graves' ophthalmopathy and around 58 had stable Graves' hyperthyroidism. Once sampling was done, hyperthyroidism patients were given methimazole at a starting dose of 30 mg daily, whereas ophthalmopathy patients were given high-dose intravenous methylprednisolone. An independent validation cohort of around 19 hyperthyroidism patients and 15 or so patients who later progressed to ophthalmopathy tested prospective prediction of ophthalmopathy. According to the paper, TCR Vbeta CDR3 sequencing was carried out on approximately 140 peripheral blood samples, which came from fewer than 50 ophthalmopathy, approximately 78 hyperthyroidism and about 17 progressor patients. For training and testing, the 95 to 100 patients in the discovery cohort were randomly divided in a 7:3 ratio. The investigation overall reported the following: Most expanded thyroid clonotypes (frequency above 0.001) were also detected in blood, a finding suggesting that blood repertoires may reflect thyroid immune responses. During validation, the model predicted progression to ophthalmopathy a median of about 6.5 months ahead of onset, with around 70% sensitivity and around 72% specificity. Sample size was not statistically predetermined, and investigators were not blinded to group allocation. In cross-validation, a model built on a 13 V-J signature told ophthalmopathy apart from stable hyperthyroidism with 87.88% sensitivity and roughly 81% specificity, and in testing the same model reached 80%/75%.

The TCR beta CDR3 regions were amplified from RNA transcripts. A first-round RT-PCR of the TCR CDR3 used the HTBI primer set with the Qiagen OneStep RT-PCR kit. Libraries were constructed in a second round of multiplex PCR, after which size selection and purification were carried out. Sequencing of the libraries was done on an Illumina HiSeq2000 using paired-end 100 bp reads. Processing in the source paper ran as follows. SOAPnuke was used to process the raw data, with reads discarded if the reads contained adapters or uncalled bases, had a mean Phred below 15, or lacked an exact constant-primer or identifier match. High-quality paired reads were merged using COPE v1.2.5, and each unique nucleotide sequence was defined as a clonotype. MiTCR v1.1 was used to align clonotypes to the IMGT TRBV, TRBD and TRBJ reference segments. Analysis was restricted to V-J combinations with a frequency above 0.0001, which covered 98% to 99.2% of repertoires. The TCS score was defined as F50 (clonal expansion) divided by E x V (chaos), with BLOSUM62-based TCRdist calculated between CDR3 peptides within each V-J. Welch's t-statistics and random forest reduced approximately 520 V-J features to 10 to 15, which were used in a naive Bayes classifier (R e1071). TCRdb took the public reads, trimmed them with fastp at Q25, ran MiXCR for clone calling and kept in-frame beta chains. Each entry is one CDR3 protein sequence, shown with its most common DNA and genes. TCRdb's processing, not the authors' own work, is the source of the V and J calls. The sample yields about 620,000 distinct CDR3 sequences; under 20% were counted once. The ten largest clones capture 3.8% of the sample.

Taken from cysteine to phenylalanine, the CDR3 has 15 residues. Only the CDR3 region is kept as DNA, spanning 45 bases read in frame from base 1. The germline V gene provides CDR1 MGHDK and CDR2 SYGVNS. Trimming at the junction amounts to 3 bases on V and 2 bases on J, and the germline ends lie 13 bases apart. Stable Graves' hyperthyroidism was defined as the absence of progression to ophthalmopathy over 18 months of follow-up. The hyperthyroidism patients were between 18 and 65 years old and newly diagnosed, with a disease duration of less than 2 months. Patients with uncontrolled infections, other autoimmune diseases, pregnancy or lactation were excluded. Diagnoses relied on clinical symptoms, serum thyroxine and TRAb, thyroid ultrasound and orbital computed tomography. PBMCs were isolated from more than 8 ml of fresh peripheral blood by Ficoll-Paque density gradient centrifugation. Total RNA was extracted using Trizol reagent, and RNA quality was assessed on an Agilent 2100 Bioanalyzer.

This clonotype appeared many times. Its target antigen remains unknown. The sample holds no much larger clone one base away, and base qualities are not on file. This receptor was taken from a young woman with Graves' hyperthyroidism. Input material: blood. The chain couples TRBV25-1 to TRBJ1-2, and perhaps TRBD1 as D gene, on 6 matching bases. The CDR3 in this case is CASSDSLRGNYGYTF. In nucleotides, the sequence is TGTGCCAGCAGTGATTCCCTGAGGGGGAACTATGGCTACACCTTC.